The 29 T cell receptor beta chains presented below share a single source sample, sequenced in a study of cytomegalovirus exposure and HLA in healthy donors. Method: immunoSEQ multiplex PCR; TCRdb's copy keeps in-frame clones and lacks some. The table lists approximately 210,000 clones, approximately 86% of them singletons. Material: PBMCs. These receptors were obtained from a woman aged 18-35 years in good health and CMV-seronegative.

V gene TRBV7-9 combines with J gene TRBJ1-1, with D possibly TRBD1 on 6 matching bases. The CDR3 contains 14 residues. The V end was cut by 7 bases, the J end by 0 bases, with 12 bases between. Germline-derived CDR1 and CDR2 are SEHNR and FQNEAQ (reference sequence). The CDR3 loop reads CASTQGQLNTEAFF. The CDR3 region has the DNA TGTGCCAGCACTCAGGGACAACTGAACACTGAAGCTTTCTTT.

V and J are TRBV5-1 and TRBJ2-3; D is perhaps TRBD2 (5 bases). This CDR3 region has 14 residues. Trimming shortened V by 0 bases and J by 6 bases, and 11 bases separated the two germline ends. Germline-derived CDR1 and CDR2 are SGHRS and YFSETQ. The CDR3 DNA follows: TGCGCCAGCAGCTTGGAGGTGGGAGCGGATACGCAGTATTTT. Its translation: CASSLEVGADTQYF.

This clone was found a few times. J is TRBJ2-5 and V is TRBV5-6; TRBD2 matches at 10 bases. Trimming took 3 bases from V and 5 from J; bases not matched to a gene: 4. This CDR3 spans 14 amino acids. The germline gives CDR1 SGHDT, CDR2 YYEEEE. The CDR3 loop reads CASSSASGSETQYF. CDR3 sequence (DNA): TGTGCCAGCAGCTCCGCTAGCGGGAGTGAGACCCAGTACTTC.

This chain links TRBV5-4 with TRBJ2-7; weak D call: TRBD1 (6 bases). This CDR3 contains 13 residues. The germline CDR1 and CDR2 sequences are SGHNT and YYREEE (reference sequence). V lost 4 bases to trimming and J lost 6 bases, with 14 bases between them. CDR3 region: CASSRQDSGEQYF. DNA for the CDR3: TGTGCCAGCAGCCGACAGGACTCGGGCGAGCAGTACTTC.

This clone was found once. The chain carries TRBV29-1 and TRBJ2-3; TRBD2 agrees at 12 bases. This CDR3 comprises 16 residues. Germline V gene lookup returns CDR1 SQVTM and CDR2 ANQGSEA. V shed 6 bases, J shed 2 bases, and the junction held 9 bases outside the gene matches. DNA of the CDR3: TGCAGCGTCGGAGCAGGACTAGCGGGATACACAGATACGCAGTATTTT. It yields the protein CSVGAGLAGYTDTQYF.

This clone was counted a single time. This chain uses TRBV5-4 with TRBJ2-1; TRBD1 matches at 8 bases. The V gene's germline CDR1 is SGHNT and CDR2 YYREEE (reference sequence). Unmatched junction bases numbered 10, after V lost 1 base and J lost 4 bases. CDR3 length: 17 residues. The CDR3 sequence is CASSLWGRTGRYNEQFF. In DNA, the CDR3 is TGTGCCAGCAGCTTGTGGGGAAGGACAGGGAGGTACAATGAGCAGTTCTTC.

The CDR3 is CASSEEGRSYNEQFF. The CDR3 nucleotides read TGTGCCAGCAGTGAGGAGGGGAGGTCCTACAATGAGCAGTTCTTC. J is TRBJ2-1 and V is TRBV25-1; D may be TRBD2 (6 bases). Germline V CDR1 and CDR2: MGHDK, SYGVNS. CDR3 length equals 15 residues. V was clipped by 3 bases and J by 1 base, with 10 bases between them.

This clone was seen once. The rearrangement links TRBV2 to TRBJ2-7; 8 bases line up with TRBD1. Per germline, CDR1 SNHLY and CDR2 FYNNEI. Trimming took 7 bases from V and 4 from J; bases not matched to a gene: 3. The CDR3 is 12 residues long. CDR3 sequence (DNA): TGTGCCAGCAACCGGGACAGGTACGAGCAGTACTTC. Translated: CASNRDRYEQYF.

The genes are TRBV28 and TRBJ2-3; possible D gene TRBD2, 6 bases. The CDR3 contains 16 residues. CDR1 MDHEN and CDR2 SYDVKM come from the germline V gene. Trimming left V 5 bases short and J 7 bases short, with 22 bases between. CDR3 DNA sequence: TGTGCCAGCAGTCCAGTCGGGGCCTCGGAGGGCAATACGCAGTATTTT. This encodes CASSPVGASEGNTQYF. Using reference TRBV28 and TRBJ2-3 for the parts outside the CDR3, the full variable domain is DVKVTQSSRYLVKRTGEKVFLECVQDMDHENMFWYRQDPGLGLRLIYFSYDVKMKEKGDIPEGYSVSREKKERFSLILESASTNQTSMYLCASSPVGASEGNTQYFGPGTRLTVL.

V usage is TRBV12-5 and J usage is TRBJ2-3; TRBD1 matches at 8 bases. Germline lookup yields CDR1 LGHNT and CDR2 FRNRAP. This CDR3 contains 13 residues. Trimming removed 11 bases from V and 2 bases from J; junction bases left unmatched: 6. The CDR3 is CAGTGADTDTQYF. In DNA, the CDR3 is TGTGCTGGGACAGGAGCGGACACAGATACGCAGTATTTT.

The chain has TRBV28 and TRBJ1-2; maybe TRBD1 (6 bases). Trimming took 7 bases from V and 6 from J, leaving 12 bases between them. Germline V lookup: CDR1 MDHEN, CDR2 SYDVKM. The CDR3 is made up of 12 amino acids. DNA for the CDR3: TGTGCCAGCACCTTTAAGGGGGATGGCTACACCTTC. Its translation: CASTFKGDGYTF.

This clone has only one observation. CDR3 nucleotide sequence: TGTGCCAGTACCGCCACAGGGAACTCTGGGGCCAACGTCCTGACTTTC. Protein sequence: CASTATGNSGANVLTF. The chain uses TRBV19 and TRBJ2-6, with D perhaps TRBD1 (6 bases). CDR1 is LNHDA and CDR2 is SQIVND in the germline V gene (reference sequence). The CDR3 totals 16 residues. V gave up 7 bases and J gave up 0 bases, with 13 bases separating them.

The V and J genes are TRBV10-1 and TRBJ2-7, with 11 nucleotides matching TRBD2. The length of the CDR3 is 17 residues. With V trimmed by 6 bases and J by 2 bases, 12 bases remained unmatched. Per germline, CDR1 WNHNN and CDR2 SYGVQD (reference sequence). The CDR3 DNA reads TGCGCCAGCAGAACCGGGACTAGCGGAAAGTCGACCTACGAGCAGTACTTC. Protein: CASRTGTSGKSTYEQYF.

The J gene is TRBJ2-7, the V gene TRBV6-1, with TRBD2 as a possible D gene (6 bases). Germline V gene sequence: CDR1 MNHNS, CDR2 SASEGT. The CDR3 covers 13 residues. V shed 11 bases and J shed 0 bases, with 14 bases lying between them. For the CDR3, the DNA is TGTGCCTGCGAACGGGGGAGCTCCTACGAGCAGTACTTC. Encoded protein: CACERGSSYEQYF.

The genes are TRBV5-1 and TRBJ2-1; 9 bases are shared with TRBD2. After removal of 4 bases from V and 2 bases from J, the junction contained 4 bases not matched to a gene. The V gene's germline CDR1 is SGHRS and CDR2 YFSETQ. There are 15 residues in the CDR3. The CDR3 DNA follows: TGCGCCAGCAGCCCAGCGGGAGGAACCTACAATGAGCAGTTCTTC. This translates into CASSPAGGTYNEQFF.

J is TRBJ2-5 and V is TRBV20-1; D call uncertain. This CDR3 comprises 11 residues. Trimming took 7 bases from V and 2 from J, leaving 8 bases between them. CDR1 is DFQATT and CDR2 is SNEGSKA in the germline V gene (reference sequence). The CDR3: CSGADQETQYF. For the CDR3, the DNA is TGCAGTGGCGCGGATCAAGAGACCCAGTACTTC.

CDR3 amino acids: CASSTGTLEFF. CDR3 DNA sequence: TGTGCCAGCAGCACCGGGACACTGGAGTTCTTC. The chain combines TRBV6-6 with TRBJ2-1; D is possibly TRBD1 (6 bases). Per the germline V gene, CDR1 is MNHNY and CDR2 is SVGAGI (reference sequence). Trimming took off 6 bases at V and 14 bases at J, with 14 bases between the two ends. The CDR3 is made up of 11 amino acids.

The chain uses TRBV5-1 and TRBJ1-3, with 7 bases identical to TRBD1. Germline V gives CDR1 SGHRS, CDR2 YFSETQ. The CDR3 sequence is 16 residues long. V lost 0 bases, J lost 4 bases, and 7 bases stayed unmatched. As DNA, the CDR3 is TGCGCCAGCAGCTTGGCCCGACAGGGCTTAGGAAACACCATATATTTT. It yields the protein CASSLARQGLGNTIYF. Supplemented by reference TRBV5-1 and TRBJ1-3, the full variable domain reads KAGVTQTPRYLIKTRGQQVTLSCSPISGHRSVSWYQQTPGQGLQFLFEYFSETQRNKGNFPGRFSGRQFSNSRSEMNVSTLELGDSALYLCASSLARQGLGNTIYFGEGSWLTVV.

The chain carries TRBV29-1 and TRBJ2-3; 8 bases fit TRBD2. In germline, CDR1 is SQVTM, CDR2 ANQGSEA. V was pared by 6 bases and J by 0 bases, with 5 bases of the junction left unmatched. The CDR3 length is 14 residues. The CDR3 is CSVGTSLSTDTQYF. CDR3 in DNA: TGCAGCGTGGGGACTAGTCTTAGCACAGATACGCAGTATTTT.

This sequence joins TRBV5-1 and TRBJ2-1; D possibly corresponds to TRBD2 (6 bases). Germline V lookup: CDR1 SGHRS, CDR2 YFSETQ. The CDR3 extends over 16 amino acids. With 4 bases removed from V and 3 bases from J, the gap between germline ends came to 17 bases. The CDR3 spells CASSPTTGTGYNEQFF. The CDR3 nucleotides read TGCGCCAGCAGCCCCACGACCGGGACTGGCTACAATGAGCAGTTCTTC.

V is TRBV5-1 and J is TRBJ1-2; the match to TRBD1 covers 7 bases. CDR1 and CDR2 from the germline V gene are SGHRS and YFSETQ. The CDR3 runs to 13 residues. J gave up 5 bases and V 7 bases, and 8 bases lay outside the gene matches. In DNA form, the CDR3 reads TGCGCCAGCCAAACCTCAGGGGGTTATGGCTACACCTTC. Translated, it gives CASQTSGGYGYTF. The full variable domain, its missing parts supplied by reference TRBV5-1 and TRBJ1-2, is KAGVTQTPRYLIKTRGQQVTLSCSPISGHRSVSWYQQTPGQGLQFLFEYFSETQRNKGNFPGRFSGRQFSNSRSEMNVSTLELGDSALYLCASQTSGGYGYTFGSGTRLTVV.

V is TRBV29-1 and J is TRBJ1-2; 7 bases fit TRBD1. The CDR3 consists of 17 residues. From germline, CDR1 is SQVTM and CDR2 ANQGSEA. V was clipped by 2 bases and J by 7 bases; unmatched bases: 19. The CDR3 here is CSVETPSTEDRDGGYTF. CDR3 DNA sequence: TGCAGCGTTGAAACCCCCTCTACCGAAGACAGGGACGGTGGCTACACCTTC.

J is TRBJ1-1 and V is TRBV7-9, with 8 positions matching TRBD1. The CDR3 is 15 amino acids. The V and J ends lost 1 base and 1 base, in that order; junction bases with no gene match: 2. CDR1 SEHNR and CDR2 FQNEAQ come from the germline V gene (reference sequence). The CDR3 region is CASSLGGTGNTEAFF. CDR3 bases: TGTGCCAGCAGCTTAGGAGGGACAGGGAACACTGAAGCTTTCTTT.

This clone was seen only a few times. The V call is TRBV27, the J call TRBJ2-7, with D maybe TRBD1 (6 bases). CDR3 length equals 14 residues. V was trimmed by 6 bases and J by 1 base, leaving 13 bases between them. Per germline, CDR1 MNHEY and CDR2 SMNVEV (reference sequence). The CDR3 bases are TGTGCCAGCAGCCATGACAGGTATTCCTACGAGCAGTACTTC. As protein: CASSHDRYSYEQYF.

The V and J genes are TRBV28 and TRBJ2-7; 7 bases agree with TRBD2. CDR1 and CDR2 (germline): MDHEN, SYDVKM. V dropped 2 bases and J dropped 4; count of bases not matched to a gene: 5. This CDR3 is built from 14 residues. DNA of the CDR3: TGTGCCAGCAGTTTAGGGTCTAGCGGTTACGAGCAGTACTTC. Translating gives CASSLGSSGYEQYF.

In this sample, this clone turned up once. This rearrangement joins TRBV9 to TRBJ2-5, with 12 bases that match TRBD2. V was clipped by 2 bases and J by 5 bases; unmatched bases: 7. Germline loops: CDR1 SGDLS, CDR2 YYNGEE. The CDR3 has 16 amino acids. In DNA, the CDR3 is TGTGCCAGCAGCGTGGGACTAGCGGGTGCGTTGGAGACCCAGTACTTC. Protein: CASSVGLAGALETQYF.

This sequence joins TRBV27 and TRBJ2-1; TRBD1 matches 9 bases. Germline lookup yields CDR1 MNHEY and CDR2 SMNVEV (reference sequence). The ends lost 10 bases at V and 5 bases at J; junction bases unmatched: 6. The CDR3 loop spans 13 amino acids. The CDR3 loop reads CATAGTGHNEQFF. The CDR3 bases are TGTGCCACCGCGGGGACAGGGCACAATGAGCAGTTCTTC.

V usage is TRBV2 and J usage is TRBJ2-1; TRBD2 aligns across 9 bases. Unmatched junction bases numbered 11, after V lost 1 base and J lost 4 bases. CDR1 and CDR2 from the germline V gene are SNHLY and FYNNEI. This CDR3 is 18 amino acids long. The CDR3 DNA sequence: TGTGCCAGCAGTGAAGTGGGGGCCTCTAGCGGGGTATACAATGAGCAGTTCTTC. Translation gives CASSEVGASSGVYNEQFF.

The chain joins TRBV27 to TRBJ2-3; 9 bases line up with TRBD2. There are 16 residues in the CDR3. CDR1 and CDR2 (germline): MNHEY, SMNVEV (reference sequence). J was trimmed by 2 bases and V by 7 bases; bases with no gene match: 10. The CDR3 sequence is CASKRLAEIYTDTQYF. The CDR3 DNA is TGTGCCAGCAAGAGACTAGCGGAGATCTACACAGATACGCAGTATTTT.